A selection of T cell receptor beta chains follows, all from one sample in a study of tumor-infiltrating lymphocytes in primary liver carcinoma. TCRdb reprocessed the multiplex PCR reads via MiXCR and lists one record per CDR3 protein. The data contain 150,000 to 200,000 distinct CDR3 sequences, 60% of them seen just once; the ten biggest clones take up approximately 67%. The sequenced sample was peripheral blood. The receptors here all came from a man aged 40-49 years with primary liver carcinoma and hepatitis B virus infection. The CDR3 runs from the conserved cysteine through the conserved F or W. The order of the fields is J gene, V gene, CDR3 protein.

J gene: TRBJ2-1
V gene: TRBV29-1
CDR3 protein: CSVETGGSYNEQFF

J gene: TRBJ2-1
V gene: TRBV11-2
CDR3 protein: CANSFEGGEREQFF

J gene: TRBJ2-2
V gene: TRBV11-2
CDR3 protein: CASSTSTSGTGELFF

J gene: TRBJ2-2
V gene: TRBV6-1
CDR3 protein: CASSPALAGRTGELFF

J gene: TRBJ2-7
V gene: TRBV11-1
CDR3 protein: CASSARGQYSYEQYF

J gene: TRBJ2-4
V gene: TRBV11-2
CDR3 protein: CASSQGVDIQYF

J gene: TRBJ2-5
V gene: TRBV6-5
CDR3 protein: CVSSSWEAQYF

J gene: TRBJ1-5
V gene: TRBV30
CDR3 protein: CAWSRGEDQPQHF

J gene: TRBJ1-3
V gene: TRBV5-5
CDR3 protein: CASSHPSTLSGNTTYF

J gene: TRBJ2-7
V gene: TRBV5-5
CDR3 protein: CASSSQAGVYEQYF

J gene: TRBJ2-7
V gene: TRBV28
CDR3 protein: CASSTIGIGSEQYF

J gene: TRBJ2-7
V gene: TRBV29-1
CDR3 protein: CSVAGGDSYEQYF

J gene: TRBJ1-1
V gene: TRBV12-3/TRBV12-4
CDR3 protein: CASSFLANTEAFF

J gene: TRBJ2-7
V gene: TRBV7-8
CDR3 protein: CASRGDTSYEQYF

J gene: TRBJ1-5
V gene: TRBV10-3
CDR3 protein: CAVSDGAQGGNQPQHF

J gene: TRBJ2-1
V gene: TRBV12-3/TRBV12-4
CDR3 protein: CATSSGTSVVNEQFF

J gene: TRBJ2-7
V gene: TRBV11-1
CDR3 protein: CASSPAPHPYEQYF

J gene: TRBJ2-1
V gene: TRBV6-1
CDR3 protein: CASSPSGGSSYNEQFF

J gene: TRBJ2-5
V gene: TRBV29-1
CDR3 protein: CSVAPDSETQYF

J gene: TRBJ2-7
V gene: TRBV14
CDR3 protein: CASSQVDRFPYEQYF

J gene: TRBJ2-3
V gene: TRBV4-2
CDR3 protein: CASSHGTSGRGDTQYF

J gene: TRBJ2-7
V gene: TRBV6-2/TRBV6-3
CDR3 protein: CASRLTRGADEQYF

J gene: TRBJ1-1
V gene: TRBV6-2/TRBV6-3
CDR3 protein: CASSDAGPGEAFF

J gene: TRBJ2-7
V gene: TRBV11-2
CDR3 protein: CTSSKTNRTYEQYF

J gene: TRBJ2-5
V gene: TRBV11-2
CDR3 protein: CASSLDTRQPSEETQYF

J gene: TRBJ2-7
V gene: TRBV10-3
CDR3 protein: CAIGPGQGGFEQYF

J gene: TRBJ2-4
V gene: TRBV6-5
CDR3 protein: CANQSVRAAKNIQYF

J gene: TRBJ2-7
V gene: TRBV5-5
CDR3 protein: CASSLEAGQPYEQYF

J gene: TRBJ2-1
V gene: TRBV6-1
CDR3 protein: CASSDHSGRRNEQFF

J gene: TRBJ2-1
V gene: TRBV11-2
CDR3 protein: CASSATSGDCDEQFF

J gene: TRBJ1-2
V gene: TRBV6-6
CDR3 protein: CASSYTQGQGYTF

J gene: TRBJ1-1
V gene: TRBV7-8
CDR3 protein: CASSSEGASEAFF